The 24 T cell receptor beta chains below come from one sample, sequenced in a study of shared clonotypes between healthy human individuals. Only in-frame clones appear in the TCRdb table, and some are missing; sequencing was by immunoSEQ multiplex PCR. The data show about 2,500,000 clones, with more than 90% seen just once and more than 0.12% held by the top ten. Sequenced material: naive CD4+ T cells sorted from blood. Subset in this sample: CD45RA+ positively selected. These receptor sequences come from a man aged 18 to 30 in good health.

The rearrangement uses TRBV9 and TRBJ1-3; D is uncertain. In germline, CDR1 is SGDLS, CDR2 YYNGEE. Between the trimmed V and J ends, which lost 6 bases and 4 bases, there was a span of 8 bases. The CDR3 covers 12 residues. The CDR3 nucleotides are TGTGCCAGCAAAGGAGTGGGAAACACCATATATTTT. Translated: CASKGVGNTIYF.

Only one count was recorded for this clone. The chain combines TRBV4-2 with TRBJ2-5; 7 bases are shared with TRBD2. CDR1 and CDR2 from the germline V gene are LGHNA and YNFKEQ. The CDR3 sequence is 16 residues long. V was pared by 1 base and J by 8 bases, with 13 bases of the junction left unmatched. CDR3 amino acids: CASSQGPAGNLVTQYF. The CDR3 DNA reads TGTGCCAGCAGCCAAGGCCCAGCGGGGAATCTAGTAACCCAGTACTTC.

The rearrangement joins TRBV15 to TRBJ1-1, with TRBD1 as a possible D gene (5 bases). Germline V lookup: CDR1 LNHNV, CDR2 YYDKDF (reference sequence). The CDR3 consists of 15 residues. Trimming removed 4 bases at V and 5 bases at J, with 17 bases between. The CDR3 coding sequence is TGTGCCACCAGCACCCCTGCCGGGGCTCGGACTGAAGCTTTCTTT. It translates to CATSTPAGARTEAFF.

Notes on this clone: The same CDR3 also results from other DNA sequences found in this sample. The chain carries TRBV6-5 and TRBJ2-1; D unclear. The CDR3 has 13 amino acids. The germline V gene encodes CDR1 MNHEY and CDR2 SVGAGI. V was pared by 7 bases and J by 4 bases, with 11 bases between. The CDR3 DNA follows: TGTGCCAGCACTCGTGGTTCATACAATGAGCAGTTCTTC. It yields the protein CASTRGSYNEQFF.

Remarks on this clone: At the DNA level, this CDR3 is encoded by other sequences in the same sample as well. V usage is TRBV7-9 and J usage is TRBJ1-4; D is perhaps TRBD1 (6 bases). CDR3 size: 15 residues. The germline CDR1 and CDR2 sequences are SEHNR and FQNEAQ (reference sequence). The ends were cut back, 6 bases at V and 0 bases at J, with 11 bases in the middle. In DNA form, the CDR3 reads TGTGCCAGCAGTAGTGGACAGTCAACTAATGAAAAACTGTTTTTT. Amino acids: CASSSGQSTNEKLFF.

V usage is TRBV10-3 and J usage is TRBJ2-7; 7 nucleotides align to TRBD1. The CDR3 sequence is 12 residues long. Losses at the gene ends were 10 bases for V and 2 bases for J; bases not matched to a gene: 5. Germline CDR1 ENHRY, CDR2 SYGVKD. The CDR3: CATATGTYEQYF. CDR3 in DNA: TGTGCCACCGCGACAGGGACCTACGAGCAGTACTTC.

The V and J genes are TRBV30 and TRBJ2-6, with TRBD1 matching over 7 bases. Germline loops: CDR1 GTSNPN, CDR2 SVGIG (reference sequence). After removal of 3 bases from V and 0 bases from J, the junction contained 2 bases not matched to a gene. The CDR3 has 15 residues. The CDR3 nucleotides are TGTGCCTGGAGCGCAGGGGGCTCTGGGGCCAACGTCCTGACTTTC. Its protein product is CAWSAGGSGANVLTF.

This clone was counted a few times. The rearrangement links TRBV6-1 to TRBJ1-5; D remains ambiguous. Germline CDR1 is MNHNS and CDR2 is SASEGT. Trimming took 4 bases from V and 4 from J, leaving 11 bases between them. The CDR3 is 14 amino acids. CDR3 sequence reads: CASSVPGPNQPQHF. The CDR3 DNA reads as TGTGCCAGCAGTGTCCCCGGGCCGAATCAGCCCCAGCATTTT.

The chain recombines TRBV6-1 with TRBJ1-5, with 7 bases matching TRBD1. This CDR3 spans 15 amino acids. After removal of 7 bases from V and 2 bases from J, the junction contained 8 bases not matched to a gene. Germline V gene lookup returns CDR1 MNHNS and CDR2 SASEGT. CDR3 residues: CASNPGQLGNQPQHF. In nucleotides, the CDR3 is TGTGCCAGCAACCCGGGACAGTTAGGCAATCAGCCCCAGCATTTT.

The J gene is TRBJ2-7, the V gene TRBV4-1; the match to TRBD2 covers 7 bases. Trimming cost V 1 base and J 2 bases; bases outside gene matches: 5. Germline CDR1 MGHRA, CDR2 YSYEKL. This CDR3 region has 15 residues. In DNA, the CDR3 is TGCGCCAGCAGCCAAGGGCTAGCGGAACCCTACGAGCAGTACTTC. Protein sequence: CASSQGLAEPYEQYF.

This chain uses TRBV7-9 with TRBJ2-1; the match to TRBD2 covers 8 bases. Germline trimming cut 4 bases from V and 7 bases from J; bases unmatched to any gene: 12. The V gene's germline CDR1 is SEHNR and CDR2 FQNEAQ (reference sequence). This CDR3 has 16 residues. CDR3 sequence: CASSSGGSGGRNEQFF. CDR3 nucleotides: TGTGCCAGCAGCTCCGGAGGTTCGGGAGGGCGGAATGAGCAGTTCTTC.

The V and J genes are TRBV30 and TRBJ2-3, with D maybe TRBD2 (5 bases). The CDR3 is 13 residues long. CDR1 is GTSNPN and CDR2 is SVGIG in the germline V gene (reference sequence). Trimming left V 7 bases short and J 0 bases short, with 11 bases between. The chain's CDR3 is CALNAGSTDTQYF. The CDR3 coding sequence is TGTGCCTTAAACGCGGGTAGCACAGATACGCAGTATTTT.

The chain is built from TRBV6-1 and TRBJ1-6; the D gene is possibly TRBD1 (5 bases). V lost 5 bases and J 9 bases, leaving 11 bases between the germline ends. The length of the CDR3 is 13 residues. CDR1 is MNHNS, CDR2 SASEGT, per germline. The CDR3: CASSQGFSSPLHF. As DNA, the CDR3 is TGTGCCAGCAGTCAGGGATTTTCTTCACCCCTCCACTTT.

This clone is a singleton in its sample. The rearrangement links TRBV5-4 to TRBJ2-3; a possible D gene is TRBD1 (6 bases). The V and J ends lost 2 bases and 4 bases respectively, with 11 bases between them. The germline V gene encodes CDR1 SGHNT and CDR2 YYREEE (reference sequence). The CDR3 is 14 amino acids. DNA of the CDR3: TGTGCCAGCAGCTTACAGGGATTACCAGATACGCAGTATTTT. Translated: CASSLQGLPDTQYF.

This sequence joins TRBV6-1 and TRBJ1-3, with D unclear. The germline gives CDR1 MNHNS, CDR2 SASEGT. V was shortened by 0 bases and J by 7 bases, with 19 bases between the two germline ends. The CDR3 length is 17 residues. The CDR3 loop is CASSEALEGRFGNTIYF. The CDR3 DNA reads TGTGCCAGCAGTGAAGCGCTGGAGGGCCGGTTTGGGAACACCATATATTTT.

Note on this clone: The same CDR3 also results from other DNA sequences found in this sample. The V and J genes are TRBV6-1 and TRBJ2-3; no clear D. Trimming took off 0 bases at V and 0 bases at J, with 1 base between the two ends. The CDR3 runs 13 residues. Germline V lookup: CDR1 MNHNS, CDR2 SASEGT. The CDR3 DNA sequence: TGTGCCAGCAGTGAAGCTAGCACAGATACGCAGTATTTT. Amino acid sequence: CASSEASTDTQYF.

This chain connects TRBV19 to TRBJ1-5, with D perhaps matching TRBD1 (6 bases). The CDR3 is made up of 14 amino acids. Trimming removed 3 bases from V and 7 bases from J, with 13 bases in between. The germline V gene encodes CDR1 LNHDA and CDR2 SQIVND (reference sequence). The CDR3 nucleotides are TGTGCCAGTAGTATGGTACAGGGAAAACAGCCCCAGCATTTT. As protein: CASSMVQGKQPQHF.

The CDR3 nucleotides are TGTGCCACCACGGAAAGGAACAGCCTATGGGGCTACACCTTC. It translates to CATTERNSLWGYTF. The chain uses TRBV7-9 and TRBJ1-2; D remains unclear. Trimming removed 10 bases from V and 8 bases from J, with 23 bases in between. The V gene's germline CDR1 is SEHNR and CDR2 FQNEAQ (reference sequence). The CDR3 runs 14 residues.

CDR3 amino acids: CASSSSQRAVQETQYF. The CDR3 DNA follows: TGTGCCAGCAGCTCCTCCCAACGAGCGGTCCAAGAGACCCAGTACTTC. J is TRBJ2-5 and V is TRBV5-6; D may be TRBD2 (5 bases). Germline lookup yields CDR1 SGHDT and CDR2 YYEEEE. V lost 3 bases and J lost 1, with 16 bases in between. The CDR3 has 16 residues. Looking up the rest from reference TRBV5-6 and TRBJ2-5 gives the full variable domain: DAGVTQSPTHLIKTRGQQVTLRCSPKSGHDTVSWYQQALGQGPQFIFQYYEEEERQRGNFPDRFSGHQFPNYSSELNVNALLLGDSALYLCASSSSQRAVQETQYFGPGTRLLVL.

This rearrangement joins TRBV28 to TRBJ1-5; no clear D. Germline-derived CDR1 and CDR2 are MDHEN and SYDVKM. V lost 1 base to trimming and J lost 0 bases, with 10 bases between them. The CDR3 contains 16 residues. DNA for the CDR3: TGTGCCAGCAGTTTATTTCCGGCCAATAGCAATCAGCCCCAGCATTTT. It encodes CASSLFPANSNQPQHF.

The chain is built from TRBV27 and TRBJ1-3, with a weak D call TRBD1 (6 bases). Looked up from germline, CDR1 is MNHEY and CDR2 is SMNVEV (reference sequence). The germline V and J ends were trimmed by 5 bases and 2 bases, with 13 bases remaining between them. The CDR3 length is 15 residues. The CDR3 coding sequence is TGTGCCAGCAGTATACAGGGCAGGACTGGAAACACCATATATTTT. It encodes CASSIQGRTGNTIYF.

V gene TRBV7-9 combines with J gene TRBJ1-1; D is unclear. Per the germline V gene, CDR1 is SEHNR and CDR2 is FQNEAQ (reference sequence). The V gene lost 2 bases and the J gene lost 6 bases, with 13 bases spanning the gap. The CDR3 runs 14 residues. The chain's CDR3 is CASSLLRAGPEAFF. The CDR3 region has the DNA TGTGCCAGCAGCTTACTACGGGCGGGTCCTGAAGCTTTCTTT.

Remarks on this clone: Other DNA sequences in the same sample also yield this CDR3. In nucleotides, the CDR3 is TGTGCCAGCAGCTTGGCTGGGGCCCCCTACGAGCAGTACTTC. Translation: CASSLAGAPYEQYF. The V gene is TRBV5-4, the J gene TRBJ2-7; a possible D gene is TRBD1 (5 bases). The CDR3 runs to 14 residues. V was clipped by 0 bases and J by 2 bases, with 9 bases between them. In germline, CDR1 is SGHNT, CDR2 YYREEE (reference sequence).

The chain is built from TRBV4-1 and TRBJ2-5; 11 bases are a match to TRBD2. The germline V gene encodes CDR1 MGHRA and CDR2 YSYEKL. The V gene end was trimmed by 4 bases and the J gene end by 3 bases; junction bases not matched to a gene: 16. This CDR3 comprises 19 residues. Here the CDR3 DNA reads TGCGCCAGCAGCCCGGTACAGGGTAGCGGGGGGGTGATCGAAGAGACCCAGTACTTC. It yields the protein CASSPVQGSGGVIEETQYF.